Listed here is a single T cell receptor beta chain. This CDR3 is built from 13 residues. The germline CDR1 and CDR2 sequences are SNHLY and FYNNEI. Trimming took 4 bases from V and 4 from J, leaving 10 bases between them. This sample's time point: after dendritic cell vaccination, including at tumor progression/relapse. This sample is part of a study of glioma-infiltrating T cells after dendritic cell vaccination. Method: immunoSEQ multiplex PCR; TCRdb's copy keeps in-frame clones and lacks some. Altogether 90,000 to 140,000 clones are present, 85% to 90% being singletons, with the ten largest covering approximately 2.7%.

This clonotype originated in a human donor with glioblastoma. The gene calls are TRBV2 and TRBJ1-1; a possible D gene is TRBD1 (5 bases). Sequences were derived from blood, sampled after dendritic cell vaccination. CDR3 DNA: TGTGCCAGCAGTGGGGGGGTTCCCACTGAAGCTTTCTTT. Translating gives CASSGGVPTEAFF.